The TCR beta chain described here comes from a study of Graves' ophthalmopathy and Graves' hyperthyroidism. Study-wide findings and caveats: Among thyroid clonotypes expanded above 0.001 frequency, most also appeared in blood.

V was pared by 2 bases and J by 5 bases, with 13 bases between. There are 14 residues in the CDR3. Germline assignment: CDR1 SGDLS and CDR2 YYNGEE. Researchers took RNA transcripts and amplified TCR beta CDR3 regions from them. The workflow started with a first-round RT-PCR run with HTBI primers and then moved on to a second-round multiplex PCR. TCRdb independently ran MiXCR on the multiplex PCR reads; one entry per CDR3 protein. This table holds hundreds of thousands of distinct CDR3 sequences, just over 40% found once. Ophthalmopathy donors were characterized by moderate-to-severe activity, CAS of at least 3, NOSPECS of at least 4, and duration under 3 months. Uncontrolled infections, other autoimmune diseases, pregnancy or lactation barred patients from enrollment. Diagnosis relied on clinical symptoms, serum thyroxine, TRAb, thyroid ultrasound and orbital computed tomography. Remarks on this clonotype: What it binds is not known.

The clonotype comes from an adult man with Graves' ophthalmopathy. The specimen was peripheral blood. The chain has TRBV9 and TRBJ1-1; D call uncertain. CDR3 sequence reads: CASSVPPGVTEAFF. The CDR3 nucleotides read TGTGCCAGCAGCGTCCCCCCGGGTGTAACTGAAGCTTTCTTT.